The 30 T cell receptor beta chains below were found in one sample sequenced in a study of identical twins. TCRdb called the 5' RACE reads again in MiXCR, with one record for every CDR3 protein. The repertoire holds roughly 690,000 distinct CDR3 sequences, about 20% seen once, with about 4.3% in the top ten. A further study also used this sample, focusing on T cells expressing NK-cell markers.

The sequencing input was PBMCs. The receptors stem from a woman aged 18 to 35 in good health.

This chain connects TRBV6-1 to TRBJ2-7, with D perhaps TRBD2 (5 bases). Germline-derived CDR1 and CDR2 are MNHNS and SASEGT. The V and J ends lost 6 bases and 3 bases respectively, with 15 bases between them. The CDR3 loop spans 14 amino acids. This chain's CDR3 is CASSRRAVYYEQYF. As DNA, the CDR3 is TGTGCCAGCAGCCGGCGAGCGGTATACTACGAGCAGTACTTC.

This clonotype was seen ten or more times. The chain employs TRBV20-1 and TRBJ1-2; D unresolved. CDR1 and CDR2 (germline): DFQATT, SNEGSKA (reference sequence). This CDR3 has 13 residues. Trimming removed 6 bases at V and 0 bases at J, with 11 bases between. The CDR3 DNA follows: TGCAGTGCCAGCGGAGGTTCTAACTATGGCTACACCTTC. This codes for CSASGGSNYGYTF.

This clonotype was seen a handful of times. The V gene is TRBV12-3 or TRBV12-4, the J gene TRBJ1-2; possible D gene TRBD1, 6 bases. The length of the CDR3 is 13 residues. Between the trimmed V and J ends, which lost 4 bases and 4 bases, there was a span of 10 bases. The CDR3 DNA reads TGTGCCAGCAGTTGGGACAAGAGCTATGGCTACACCTTC. This translates into CASSWDKSYGYTF.

V is TRBV29-1 and J is TRBJ2-3, with 12 nucleotides matching TRBD1. Per germline, CDR1 SQVTM and CDR2 ANQGSEA. The CDR3 has 17 residues. Trimming cost V 3 bases and J 4 bases; bases outside gene matches: 11. The CDR3 nucleotides read TGCAGCGTTGAGGGAGGGACAGGGGGCGTACATCCAGATACGCAGTATTTT. Translated: CSVEGGTGGVHPDTQYF.

The V call is TRBV20-1, the J call TRBJ2-1, with unresolved D. CDR3 length: 15 residues. V was cut by 0 bases and J by 2 bases, with 11 bases left in between. CDR1 DFQATT and CDR2 SNEGSKA come from the germline V gene (reference sequence). CDR3 sequence reads: CSARERSRAYNEQFF. The CDR3 region has the DNA TGCAGTGCTAGAGAAAGGAGTAGGGCCTACAATGAGCAGTTCTTC.

This chain joins TRBV9 and TRBJ2-5, with TRBD2 matching 14 bases. V trimming: 4 bases; J trimming: 4 bases; junction bases outside the gene matches: 3. The CDR3 contains 15 residues. In germline, CDR1 is SGDLS, CDR2 YYNGEE. CDR3 loop: CASSSGTSGGETQYF. The CDR3 region has the DNA TGTGCCAGCAGCTCGGGGACTAGCGGGGGAGAGACCCAGTACTTC. The variable domain in full, completed from reference TRBV9 and TRBJ2-5, reads DSGVTQTPKHLITATGQRVTLRCSPRSGDLSVYWYQQSLDQGLQFLIQYYNGEERAKGNILERFSAQQFPDLHSELNLSSLELGDSALYFCASSSGTSGGETQYFGPGTRLLVL.

The chain joins TRBV5-1 to TRBJ1-6, with no clear D. Trimming removed 7 bases at V and 7 bases at J, with 12 bases between. CDR3 length equals 13 residues. Germline V gene data show CDR1 as SGHRS and CDR2 as YFSETQ. CDR3 sequence: CASGRDLNSPLHF. CDR3 bases: TGCGCCAGCGGACGGGATCTAAATTCACCCCTCCACTTT.

This clonotype was detected only a few times. The rearrangement joins TRBV12-3 or TRBV12-4 to TRBJ2-1, with D uncertain. This CDR3 region has 13 residues. V lost 2 bases to trimming and J lost 6 bases, with 8 bases between them. The CDR3 DNA is TGTGCCAGCAGTTTACGTTGGGTCAATGAGCAGTTCTTC. Translated, it gives CASSLRWVNEQFF.

This clonotype was counted a few times. The genes are TRBV6-1 and TRBJ1-5; D perhaps matches TRBD1 (6 bases). The length of the CDR3 is 15 residues. Trimming removed 5 bases at V and 0 bases at J, with 11 bases between. CDR1 MNHNS and CDR2 SASEGT come from the germline V gene. CDR3 loop: CASSPDSYSNQPQHF. The CDR3 DNA follows: TGTGCCAGCAGTCCGGACAGCTATAGCAATCAGCCCCAGCATTTT.

This clonotype was seen more than once but under ten times. The V and J genes are TRBV2 and TRBJ2-5, with 16 bases identical to TRBD2. The CDR3 runs to 19 residues. Germline assignment: CDR1 SNHLY and CDR2 FYNNEI. V shed 6 bases and J 5 bases; nucleotides not matched to a gene: 15. CDR3 sequence (DNA): TGTGCCAGCAGCCGGCCCGCGGGACTAGCGGGAGGGTTACGGGAGACCCAGTACTTC. Protein sequence: CASSRPAGLAGGLRETQYF.

The V gene is TRBV7-6, the J gene TRBJ2-3; 7 bases are shared with TRBD2. CDR1 and CDR2 from the germline V gene are SGHVS and FNYEAQ. Trimming cost V 7 bases and J 1 base; bases outside gene matches: 8. The CDR3 is 15 residues long. The CDR3 protein is CASIRSGTRTDTQYF. In nucleotides, the CDR3 is TGTGCCAGCATCAGAAGCGGGACCCGCACAGATACGCAGTATTTT.

The CDR3 loop is CASSFDREEAFF. The CDR3 DNA reads as TGTGCCAGCAGCTTCGACAGGGAGGAAGCTTTCTTT. The chain recombines TRBV7-3 with TRBJ1-1, with TRBD1 matching over 7 bases. V dropped 3 bases and J dropped 8; count of bases not matched to a gene: 3. Germline V lookup: CDR1 SGHTA, CDR2 FQGTGA. The CDR3 spans 12 residues.

The chain couples TRBV10-1 to TRBJ2-2; 8 bases are shared with TRBD1. The CDR3 is 13 residues long. CDR1 WNHNN and CDR2 SYGVQD come from the germline V gene (reference sequence). J was trimmed by 7 bases and V by 6 bases; bases with no gene match: 4. The CDR3, as DNA: TGCGCCAGCAGGGCGGGACAGGACGGGGAGCTGTTTTTT. It yields the protein CASRAGQDGELFF.

This clonotype has at least ten counts. The chain combines TRBV20-1 with TRBJ2-5; the D gene is possibly TRBD1 (5 bases). Between the trimmed V and J ends, which lost 6 bases and 5 bases, there was a span of 25 bases. This CDR3 is built from 16 residues. CDR1 is DFQATT, CDR2 SNEGSKA, per germline (reference sequence). In DNA, the CDR3 is TGCAGTGCCAAAATTGTACAGAAACTCTGGGGCGAGACCCAGTACTTC. It translates to CSAKIVQKLWGETQYF.

The chain has TRBV29-1 and TRBJ1-5; no firm D call. V was trimmed by 4 bases and J by 2 bases, leaving 9 bases between them. There are 13 residues in the CDR3. CDR1 SQVTM and CDR2 ANQGSEA come from the germline V gene. This CDR3 reads CSVGGVGNQPQHF. The DNA for the CDR3 is TGCAGCGTTGGCGGGGTAGGCAATCAGCCCCAGCATTTT.

This clonotype has more than one count but fewer than ten. This chain uses TRBV10-3 with TRBJ2-7; D might be TRBD1 (6 bases). The length of the CDR3 is 15 residues. From germline, CDR1 is ENHRY and CDR2 SYGVKD. V lost 0 bases and J lost 2, with 11 bases in between. CDR3 nucleotides: TGTGCCATCAGTGAGTCGAGTCAGGGGACCTACGAGCAGTACTTC. Residues: CAISESSQGTYEQYF.

The V and J genes are TRBV6-2 or TRBV6-3 and TRBJ1-2; possibly TRBD1 for D (5 bases). The ends were cut back, 4 bases at V and 5 bases at J, with 14 bases in the middle. Germline loops: CDR1 MNHEY, CDR2 SVGEGT. This CDR3 region has 14 residues. The chain's CDR3 is CASSLPDWTYGYTF. The DNA for the CDR3 is TGTGCCAGCAGTTTACCGGACTGGACATATGGCTACACCTTC.

The chain employs TRBV15 and TRBJ2-1; maybe TRBD1 (6 bases). The CDR3 sequence is 16 residues long. From germline, CDR1 is LNHNV and CDR2 YYDKDF (reference sequence). The germline V and J ends were trimmed by 5 bases and 7 bases, with 21 bases remaining between them. The DNA for the CDR3 is TGTGCCACCAGCTCTAACAGGGTGGGGGCTTTGAATGAGCAGTTCTTC. As protein: CATSSNRVGALNEQFF.

This clonotype was seen more than once but under ten times. The genes are TRBV20-1 and TRBJ2-7; tentative D call: TRBD2 (5 bases). V lost 3 bases, J lost 4 bases, and 10 bases lay in between. The CDR3 sequence is 12 residues long. Per the germline V gene, CDR1 is DFQATT and CDR2 is SNEGSKA (reference sequence). CDR3 in DNA: TGCAGTGCTAGTCCCTCGGGATACGAGCAGTACTTC. This sequence encodes CSASPSGYEQYF.

The V and J genes are TRBV25-1 and TRBJ2-5, with TRBD1 matching 7 bases. The CDR3 length is 18 residues. From germline, CDR1 is MGHDK and CDR2 SYGVNS. The V and J ends lost 3 bases and 0 bases, in that order; junction bases with no gene match: 13. The CDR3 bases are TGTGCCAGCAGTGATTGGTGGAGAGGACAGGATAACCAAGAGACCCAGTACTTC. Translation gives CASSDWWRGQDNQETQYF.

The chain joins TRBV9 to TRBJ2-3; TRBD2 is a possible D gene (5 bases). The germline CDR1 and CDR2 sequences are SGDLS and YYNGEE. The CDR3 consists of 15 residues. V was clipped by 1 base and J by 0 bases, with 9 bases between them. CDR3 bases: TGTGCCAGCAGCGTAAGGGAGTGGAGCACAGATACGCAGTATTTT. Protein product: CASSVREWSTDTQYF.

The V and J genes are TRBV5-1 and TRBJ1-2, with D perhaps TRBD1 (5 bases). Trimming shortened V by 0 bases and J by 8 bases, and 8 bases separated the two germline ends. CDR1 and CDR2 from the germline V gene are SGHRS and YFSETQ. There are 12 residues in the CDR3. The CDR3 sequence: CASSLDEGGYTF. In DNA, the CDR3 is TGCGCCAGCAGCTTGGACGAGGGGGGCTACACCTTC.

The V call is TRBV15, the J call TRBJ2-3; the D is unclear. V was cut by 1 base and J by 2 bases, with 10 bases left in between. This CDR3 is 15 amino acids long. Germline V gene data show CDR1 as LNHNV and CDR2 as YYDKDF (reference sequence). The CDR3 is CATSRAGATTDTQYF. The CDR3 bases are TGTGCCACCAGCAGAGCTGGTGCAACCACAGATACGCAGTATTTT.

This clonotype is a singleton in its sample. CDR3 in DNA: TGCGCCAGCAGCCAATTAGGGACCCCCTCCCTAGAGACCCAGTACTTC. This translates into CASSQLGTPSLETQYF. This chain uses TRBV4-3 with TRBJ2-5; either TRBD1 or TRBD2 may fit D (5 bases each). Trimming removed 2 bases at V and 4 bases at J, with 17 bases between. Germline values: CDR1 LGHNA, CDR2 YSLEER. This CDR3 comprises 16 residues.

The gene calls are TRBV6-1 and TRBJ2-3, with TRBD2 identical over 7 bases. The CDR3 has 16 amino acids. Germline assignment: CDR1 MNHNS and CDR2 SASEGT. The V and J ends lost 0 bases and 6 bases, in that order; junction bases with no gene match: 9. The CDR3 DNA is TGTGCCAGCAGTGAAGCGCTTCGGCTAGCGGAGGATACGCAGTATTTT. Its protein is CASSEALRLAEDTQYF.

This clonotype was counted many times. The rearrangement joins TRBV3-1 to TRBJ1-5; D is perhaps TRBD1 (6 bases). V was shortened by 2 bases and J by 6 bases, with 8 bases between the two germline ends. CDR3 length equals 13 residues. Germline V gene lookup returns CDR1 LGHDT and CDR2 YNNKEL (reference sequence). In DNA, the CDR3 is TGTGCCAGCAGCCAAATGACAGGTCAGCCCCAGCATTTT. Its translation: CASSQMTGQPQHF.

This clonotype came up many times. The J gene is TRBJ2-1, the V gene TRBV3-1; 7 nucleotides match TRBD2. Germline values: CDR1 LGHDT, CDR2 YNNKEL (reference sequence). The CDR3 is made up of 13 amino acids. V lost 8 bases and J lost 9; bases outside the gene matches: 10. The CDR3 protein is CASGGLRSGEQFF. Here the CDR3 DNA reads TGTGCCAGCGGGGGACTAAGGTCCGGTGAGCAGTTCTTC.

This chain uses TRBV10-3 with TRBJ2-7; D not certain. Germline CDR1 reads ENHRY; CDR2 reads SYGVKD. V lost 6 bases, J lost 2 bases, and 11 bases lay in between. The CDR3 runs to 13 residues. This chain's CDR3 is CAISQTRTYEQYF. For the CDR3, the DNA is TGTGCCATCAGCCAAACAAGGACCTACGAGCAGTACTTC.

The genes are TRBV20-1 and TRBJ2-1; 14 nucleotides line up with TRBD2. After removal of 2 bases from V and 6 bases from J, the junction contained 6 bases not matched to a gene. This CDR3 contains 16 residues. The germline V gene encodes CDR1 DFQATT and CDR2 SNEGSKA (reference sequence). In nucleotides, the CDR3 is TGCAGTGCTAGAAAAACCGGGACTAGCGGGAGCAATGAGCAGTTCTTC. Translating gives CSARKTGTSGSNEQFF.

The J gene is TRBJ2-7, the V gene TRBV20-1, with D perhaps being TRBD1 or TRBD2 (6 bases each). Looked up from germline, CDR1 is DFQATT and CDR2 is SNEGSKA (reference sequence). The CDR3 totals 15 residues. Trimming cost V 0 bases and J 7 bases, with 19 bases left between them. The CDR3 DNA reads as TGCAGTGCTAGAGATCTGGGTACAGGGAGGACGGAGCAGTACTTC. Translated: CSARDLGTGRTEQYF.